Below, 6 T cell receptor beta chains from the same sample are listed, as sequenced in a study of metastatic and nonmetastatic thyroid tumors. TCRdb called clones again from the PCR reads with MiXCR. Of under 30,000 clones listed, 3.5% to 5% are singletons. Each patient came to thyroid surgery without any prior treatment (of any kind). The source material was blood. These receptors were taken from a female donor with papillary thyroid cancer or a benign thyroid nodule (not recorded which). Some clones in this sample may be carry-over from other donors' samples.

The CDR3 region is CASSYPQHSGANVLTF. The CDR3, as DNA: TGTGCCAGCAGTTACCCCCAGCACTCTGGGGCCAACGTCCTGACTTTC. The rearrangement uses TRBV6-5 and TRBJ2-6; no firm D call. The CDR3 is 16 amino acids. Germline V gene data show CDR1 as MNHEY and CDR2 as SVGAGI. Deletions cut 2 bases from V and 0 bases from J, with 8 bases between.

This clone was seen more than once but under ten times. CDR3 in DNA: TGTGCCAGTAGTTGGGAAGACACTGAAGCTTTCTTT. Translating it yields CASSWEDTEAFF. The chain employs TRBV19 and TRBJ1-1; no firm D call. The CDR3 sequence is 12 residues long. The V end lost 5 bases, the J end lost 3 bases, and 7 bases lay between the germline ends. The germline V gene has CDR1 LNHDA and CDR2 SQIVND (reference sequence).

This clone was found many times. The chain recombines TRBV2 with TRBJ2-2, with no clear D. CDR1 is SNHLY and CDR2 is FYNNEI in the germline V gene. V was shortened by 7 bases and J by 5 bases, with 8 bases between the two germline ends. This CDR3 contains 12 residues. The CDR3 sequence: CASNPMTGELFF. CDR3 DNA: TGTGCCAGCAACCCCATGACCGGGGAGCTGTTTTTT.

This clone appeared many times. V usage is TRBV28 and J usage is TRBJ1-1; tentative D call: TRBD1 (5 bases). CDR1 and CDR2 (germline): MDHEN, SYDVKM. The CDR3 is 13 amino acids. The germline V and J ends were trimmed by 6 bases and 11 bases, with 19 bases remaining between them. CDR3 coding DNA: TGTGCCAGCAGGAAGCAGGGCCCAGTACCGGCTTTCTTT. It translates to CASRKQGPVPAFF. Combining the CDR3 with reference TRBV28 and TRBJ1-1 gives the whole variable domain DVKVTQSSRYLVKRTGEKVFLECVQDMDHENMFWYRQDPGLGLRLIYFSYDVKMKEKGDIPEGYSVSREKKERFSLILESASTNQTSMYLCASRKQGPVPAFFGQGTRLTVV.

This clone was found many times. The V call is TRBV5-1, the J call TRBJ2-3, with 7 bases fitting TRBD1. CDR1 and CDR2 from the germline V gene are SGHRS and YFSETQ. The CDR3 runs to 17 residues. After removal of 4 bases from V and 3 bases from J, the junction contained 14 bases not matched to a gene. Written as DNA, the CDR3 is TGCGCCAGCAGCCGTGCCCAATCGGGACAGCAAACAGATACGCAGTATTTT. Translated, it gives CASSRAQSGQQTDTQYF.

CDR3 region: CASRKAGMSSYEQYF. The CDR3 bases are TGTGCCAGCAGAAAAGCGGGCATGAGCTCCTACGAGCAGTACTTC. This chain links TRBV6-1 with TRBJ2-7, with a weak D call TRBD2 (6 bases). CDR3 length: 15 amino acids. The germline V and J ends were trimmed by 6 bases and 0 bases, with 15 bases remaining between them. CDR1 and CDR2 (germline): MNHNS, SASEGT.